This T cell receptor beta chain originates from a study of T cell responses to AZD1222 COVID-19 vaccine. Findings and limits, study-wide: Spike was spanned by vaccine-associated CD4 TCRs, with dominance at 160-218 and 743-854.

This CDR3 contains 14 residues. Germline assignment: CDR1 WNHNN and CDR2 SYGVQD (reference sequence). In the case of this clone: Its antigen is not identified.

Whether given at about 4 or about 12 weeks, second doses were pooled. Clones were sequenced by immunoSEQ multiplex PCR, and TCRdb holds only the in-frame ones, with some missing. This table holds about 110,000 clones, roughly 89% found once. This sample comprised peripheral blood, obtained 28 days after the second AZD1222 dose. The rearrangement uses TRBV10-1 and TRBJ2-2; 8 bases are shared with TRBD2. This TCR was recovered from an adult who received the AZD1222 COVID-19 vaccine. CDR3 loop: CRRGARVGPGELFF. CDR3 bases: TGCAGGCGGGGGGCCAGGGTTGGTCCCGGGGAGCTGTTTTTT.